Listed here are 30 T cell receptor beta chains from one sample, sequenced in a study of shared clonotypes between healthy human individuals. The assay was immunoSEQ multiplex PCR, and TCRdb's table has in-frame clones only and misses some. The sample carries over a million clones, roughly 97% recorded once. Sequenced input: naive CD4+ T cells sorted from blood. Subset noted: CD45RA+ positively selected. These receptors originate from a man aged 25 to 45 in good health.

In DNA, the CDR3 is TGTGCCAGCAGTGTGACTAGCGGGAGGATCGGGCCAGATACGCAGTATTTT. Its translation is CASSVTSGRIGPDTQYF. The chain employs TRBV2 and TRBJ2-3; TRBD2 matches at 13 bases. The CDR3 has 17 residues. Germline V gene sequence: CDR1 SNHLY, CDR2 FYNNEI. V trimming: 4 bases; J trimming: 4 bases; junction bases outside the gene matches: 8.

The V and J genes are TRBV7-8 and TRBJ1-2, with 9 bases that match TRBD1. The V gene's germline CDR1 is SGHVS and CDR2 FQNEAQ. The CDR3 has 14 residues. Trimming took 4 bases from V and 0 from J; bases not matched to a gene: 0. In DNA form, the CDR3 reads TGTGCCAGCAGCTGGGACAGGGCTAACTATGGCTACACCTTC. It codes for CASSWDRANYGYTF.

The rearrangement joins TRBV27 to TRBJ2-6; unclear D gene. Per germline, CDR1 MNHEY and CDR2 SMNVEV (reference sequence). The V end was cut by 2 bases, the J end by 2 bases, with 13 bases between. This CDR3 has 17 amino acids. CDR3 nucleotides: TGTGCCAGCAGTTTAGGCAGGCTTACAACTGGGGCCAACGTCCTGACTTTC. Translated: CASSLGRLTTGANVLTF.

V and J are TRBV9 and TRBJ2-3, with TRBD2 identical over 9 bases. The J segment lost 6 bases and the V segment lost 0 bases, leaving 11 bases of the junction unmatched. CDR1 and CDR2 from the germline V gene are SGDLS and YYNGEE. The CDR3 covers 17 residues. CDR3 amino acids: CASSVEGGGRAFDTQYF. The CDR3 nucleotides are TGTGCCAGCAGCGTAGAAGGGGGCGGGAGGGCCTTTGATACGCAGTATTTT.

The rearrangement uses TRBV5-1 and TRBJ2-7; D gene uncertain. Germline V CDR1 and CDR2: SGHRS, YFSETQ. V was clipped by 1 base and J by 2 bases, with 13 bases between them. CDR3 length equals 15 residues. The CDR3 DNA sequence: TGCGCCAGCAGCTTGCAGTTTGGGCCCGCCTACGAGCAGTACTTC. This codes for CASSLQFGPAYEQYF.

The J gene is TRBJ2-7, the V gene TRBV5-8, with TRBD1 identical over 10 bases. The CDR3 is 17 amino acids. Germline V gene data show CDR1 as SGHTS and CDR2 as YDEGEE. Trimming took 3 bases from V and 2 from J; bases not matched to a gene: 11. The CDR3 DNA is TGTGCCAGCAGCTGGACGCCGGGACAGGGGCGGACCTACGAGCAGTACTTC. It encodes CASSWTPGQGRTYEQYF. Full variable domain (outside the CDR3, taken from reference TRBV5-8 and TRBJ2-7): EAGVTQSPTHLIKTRGQQATLRCSPISGHTSVYWYQQALGLGLQFLLWYDEGEERNRGNFPPRFSGRQFPNYSSELNVNALELEDSALYLCASSWTPGQGRTYEQYFGPGTRLTVT.

The rearrangement links TRBV18 to TRBJ2-7, with D possibly being TRBD2 (5 bases). Germline V CDR1 and CDR2: KGHSH, LQKENI. The CDR3 sequence is 15 residues long. The ends were cut back, 6 bases at V and 0 bases at J, with 15 bases in the middle. The CDR3 reads CASSQKRGSSYEQYF. CDR3 DNA sequence: TGTGCCAGCTCTCAAAAAAGAGGGTCCTCCTACGAGCAGTACTTC.

The rearrangement uses TRBV5-1 and TRBJ2-1, with 10 positions matching TRBD2. The CDR3 is 15 residues long. Germline lookup yields CDR1 SGHRS and CDR2 YFSETQ. V shed 0 bases, J shed 9 bases, and the junction held 6 bases outside the gene matches. CDR3 in DNA: TGCGCCAGCAGCTTGGTAAGCGGGAGGGCCGCTGAGCAGTTCTTC. Translating it yields CASSLVSGRAAEQFF. Combining the CDR3 with reference TRBV5-1 and TRBJ2-1 gives the whole variable domain KAGVTQTPRYLIKTRGQQVTLSCSPISGHRSVSWYQQTPGQGLQFLFEYFSETQRNKGNFPGRFSGRQFSNSRSEMNVSTLELGDSALYLCASSLVSGRAAEQFFGPGTRLTVL.

The genes are TRBV13 and TRBJ1-2; D is unclear. Trimming took 2 bases from V and 4 from J, leaving 14 bases between them. CDR1 and CDR2 from the germline V gene are PRHDT and FYEKMQ (reference sequence). This CDR3 has 15 amino acids. The CDR3 protein is CASSLLERAGYGYTF. The CDR3 DNA reads TGTGCCAGCAGCTTACTGGAAAGGGCGGGCTATGGCTACACCTTC.

The chain carries TRBV27 and TRBJ2-3, with D unresolved. CDR1 is MNHEY and CDR2 is SMNVEV in the germline V gene (reference sequence). V was cut by 3 bases and J by 0 bases, with 7 bases left in between. The CDR3 sequence is 14 residues long. The CDR3: CASSFGYSTDTQYF. DNA for the CDR3: TGTGCCAGCAGTTTTGGGTATAGCACAGATACGCAGTATTTT.

On this clone itself: At the DNA level, this CDR3 is encoded by other sequences in the same sample as well. The genes are TRBV7-6 and TRBJ1-5; no definite D call. The ends were cut back, 1 base at V and 4 bases at J, with 5 bases in the middle. Per germline, CDR1 SGHVS and CDR2 FNYEAQ. The CDR3 is 13 amino acids. The DNA of the CDR3 is TGTGCCAGCAGCTTAGGGAGGAATCAGCCCCAGCATTTT. Its translation: CASSLGRNQPQHF.

The rearrangement joins TRBV5-1 to TRBJ2-2; D could derive from TRBD1 or TRBD2 (5 bases each). V gave up 0 bases and J gave up 6 bases, with 9 bases separating them. This CDR3 contains 14 residues. The V gene's germline CDR1 is SGHRS and CDR2 YFSETQ. The CDR3 region is CASSLAGRAGELFF. CDR3 DNA sequence: TGCGCCAGCAGCTTGGCGGGGCGGGCCGGGGAGCTGTTTTTT. Together with reference TRBV5-1 and TRBJ2-2, the CDR3 gives the full variable domain: KAGVTQTPRYLIKTRGQQVTLSCSPISGHRSVSWYQQTPGQGLQFLFEYFSETQRNKGNFPGRFSGRQFSNSRSEMNVSTLELGDSALYLCASSLAGRAGELFFGEGSRLTVL.

The rearrangement uses TRBV12-5 and TRBJ1-2; 7 bases are shared with TRBD1. CDR1 is LGHNT and CDR2 is FRNRAP in the germline V gene. This CDR3 region has 17 residues. Trimming at V came to 0 bases and at J to 1 base, leaving 8 bases not matched to a gene. This CDR3 reads CASGLVHGAGGNYGYTF. CDR3 DNA: TGTGCTAGTGGTTTGGTACACGGGGCAGGGGGTAACTATGGCTACACCTTC.

This sequence joins TRBV5-1 and TRBJ2-7, with TRBD1 matching 7 bases. CDR3 length equals 15 residues. Germline trimming cut 1 base from V and 7 bases from J; bases unmatched to any gene: 11. Germline-derived CDR1 and CDR2 are SGHRS and YFSETQ. CDR3 sequence (DNA): TGCGCCAGCAGCTTGTGGGACAGTACGTGGACGGAGCAGTACTTC. Its protein is CASSLWDSTWTEQYF.

This sequence joins TRBV5-1 and TRBJ2-1, with D perhaps TRBD1 (7 bases). The CDR3 is made up of 16 amino acids. Germline V gene lookup returns CDR1 SGHRS and CDR2 YFSETQ. The V gene lost 4 bases and the J gene lost 6 bases, with 20 bases spanning the gap. The CDR3 loop reads CASSRGDSYSTNEQFF. The CDR3 nucleotides are TGCGCCAGCAGCCGCGGGGACAGCTACTCCACCAATGAGCAGTTCTTC.

The CDR3 coding sequence is TGTGCCAGCAGCAAAGGGGACAGGGGGGGTACCTACGAGCAGTACTTC. Protein product: CASSKGDRGGTYEQYF. This rearrangement joins TRBV21-1 to TRBJ2-7; TRBD1 is taken as the D call from the table, unchecked against the DNA. TRBV21-1 has pseudogene status. The CDR3 totals 16 residues.

This chain uses TRBV7-8 with TRBJ1-3, with D unresolved. The CDR3 sequence is 15 residues long. Germline V CDR1 and CDR2: SGHVS, FQNEAQ. V lost 5 bases, J lost 4 bases, and 15 bases lay in between. CDR3 sequence: CASSVDGFFGNTIYF. The DNA for the CDR3 is TGTGCCAGCAGCGTAGATGGGTTTTTCGGAAACACCATATATTTT. Looking up the rest from reference TRBV7-8 and TRBJ1-3 gives the full variable domain: GAGVSQSPRYKVAKRGQDVALRCDPISGHVSLFWYQQALGQGPEFLTYFQNEAQLDKSGLPSDRFFAERPEGSVSTLKIQRTQQEDSAVYLCASSVDGFFGNTIYFGEGSWLTVV.

This chain joins TRBV5-1 and TRBJ2-5; no clear D gene. The V gene's germline CDR1 is SGHRS and CDR2 YFSETQ. The CDR3 loop spans 15 amino acids. Trimming stripped 0 bases from V and 2 bases from J, with 11 bases between. The CDR3 loop is CASSLVQILQETQYF. The CDR3, as DNA: TGCGCCAGCAGCTTGGTTCAGATACTGCAAGAGACCCAGTACTTC.

This rearrangement joins TRBV28 to TRBJ2-1; 15 positions match TRBD2. V trimming: 5 bases; J trimming: 7 bases; junction bases outside the gene matches: 3. CDR3 length: 15 residues. Germline CDR1 is MDHEN and CDR2 is SYDVKM. CDR3 protein: CASSGLAGGGNEQFF. CDR3 coding DNA: TGTGCCAGCAGTGGACTAGCGGGAGGGGGAAATGAGCAGTTCTTC.

This clone was seen just once. The chain joins TRBV7-3 to TRBJ2-1; 7 nucleotides line up with TRBD2. This CDR3 spans 15 amino acids. Germline V gives CDR1 SGHTA, CDR2 FQGTGA. J lost 5 bases, V lost 2 bases, and 6 bases had no gene match. The CDR3 spells CASSLVGRWDNEQFF. The DNA of the CDR3 is TGTGCCAGCAGCTTAGTCGGGAGGTGGGACAATGAGCAGTTCTTC. The full variable domain, rest sourced from reference TRBV7-3 and TRBJ2-1, is GAGVSQTPSNKVTEKGKYVELRCDPISGHTALYWYRQSLGQGPEFLIYFQGTGAADDSGLPNDRFFAVRPEGSVSTLKIQRTERGDSAVYLCASSLVGRWDNEQFFGPGTRLTVL.

The chain joins TRBV5-1 to TRBJ2-2, with TRBD1 identical over 9 bases. The CDR3 is 14 residues long. V lost 6 bases, J lost 4 bases, and 4 bases stayed unmatched. Germline V gene data show CDR1 as SGHRS and CDR2 as YFSETQ. CDR3 sequence (DNA): TGCGCCAGCACCGGACAGGGGATCACCGGGGAGCTGTTTTTT. Amino acids: CASTGQGITGELFF.

As regards this clone: The same CDR3 can be traced to other DNA sequences in this sample. J is TRBJ2-5 and V is TRBV27, with D unresolved. The germline gives CDR1 MNHEY, CDR2 SMNVEV (reference sequence). The CDR3 is made up of 13 amino acids. V was cut by 2 bases and J by 0 bases, with 4 bases left in between. CDR3 in amino acids: CASSLRYQETQYF. CDR3 nucleotide sequence: TGTGCCAGCAGTTTAAGGTACCAAGAGACCCAGTACTTC.

The chain joins TRBV5-1 to TRBJ2-7; no firm D call. This CDR3 contains 13 residues. Germline CDR1 SGHRS, CDR2 YFSETQ. V gave up 4 bases and J gave up 7 bases, with 15 bases separating them. As DNA, the CDR3 is TGCGCCAGCAGCAATGAGCCCTCTGGGGAGCAGTACTTC. The encoded protein is CASSNEPSGEQYF.

The rearrangement uses TRBV10-3 and TRBJ2-1; 12 bases align to TRBD1. After removal of 6 bases from V and 10 bases from J, the junction contained 10 bases not matched to a gene. The CDR3 covers 15 residues. Germline V gene lookup returns CDR1 ENHRY and CDR2 SYGVKD. CDR3 sequence reads: CAISSGTGGEGEQFF. As DNA, the CDR3 is TGTGCCATCAGCTCCGGGACAGGGGGCGAGGGGGAGCAGTTCTTC.

The rearrangement joins TRBV9 to TRBJ1-4; D is possibly TRBD1 (6 bases). CDR1 is SGDLS, CDR2 YYNGEE, per germline. Trimming took off 0 bases at V and 0 bases at J, with 15 bases between the two ends. This CDR3 region has 18 residues. CDR3 residues: CASSVGLGTLTTNEKLFF. Written as DNA, the CDR3 is TGTGCCAGCAGCGTAGGTTTGGGGACACTTACAACTAATGAAAAACTGTTTTTT.

A remark on this clone: Other DNA sequences from this sample encode an identical CDR3 as well. The chain couples TRBV5-4 to TRBJ2-2; the match to TRBD2 covers 8 bases. The CDR3 loop spans 15 amino acids. Germline V lookup: CDR1 SGHNT, CDR2 YYREEE (reference sequence). The ends lost 1 base at V and 5 bases at J; junction bases unmatched: 4. DNA for the CDR3: TGTGCCAGCAGCTTGAAGGGACTAGATACCGGGGAGCTGTTTTTT. Translation: CASSLKGLDTGELFF.

This chain connects TRBV18 to TRBJ2-2; TRBD1 is a possible D gene (5 bases). Looked up from germline, CDR1 is KGHSH and CDR2 is LQKENI. Trimming stripped 5 bases from V and 2 bases from J, with 12 bases between. The CDR3 has 15 amino acids. The DNA for the CDR3 is TGTGCCAGCTCATCACGACAGACAAACACCGGGGAGCTGTTTTTT. It yields the protein CASSSRQTNTGELFF.

V and J are TRBV2 and TRBJ2-1; D is unclear. This CDR3 spans 13 amino acids. CDR1 is SNHLY and CDR2 is FYNNEI in the germline V gene. V was shortened by 8 bases and J by 9 bases, with 17 bases between the two germline ends. CDR3 amino acids: CASLRQRNTEQFF. The DNA for the CDR3 is TGTGCCAGCCTAAGACAACGAAACACTGAGCAGTTCTTC.

V gene TRBV27 combines with J gene TRBJ1-3; D is undetermined. This CDR3 has 14 amino acids. Germline V gene lookup returns CDR1 MNHEY and CDR2 SMNVEV (reference sequence). Trimming removed 5 bases at V and 0 bases at J, with 8 bases between. CDR3 sequence reads: CASSKRRSGNTIYF. CDR3 nucleotides: TGTGCCAGCAGTAAGCGGCGCTCTGGAAACACCATATATTTT.

This chain joins TRBV6-5 and TRBJ2-7; D is uncertain. V was trimmed by 5 bases and J by 2 bases, leaving 4 bases between them. The CDR3 consists of 11 residues. Germline loops: CDR1 MNHEY, CDR2 SVGAGI. CDR3 bases: TGTGCCAGCAGTAGAGCCTACGAGCAGTACTTC. Translation: CASSRAYEQYF.